This passage covers 16 T cell receptor beta chains from one sample sequenced in a study of shared clonotypes between healthy human individuals. This table comes from immunoSEQ multiplex PCR, and its TCRdb copy is limited to in-frame clones, with some not included. There are 1,400,000 or so clones in the sample; approximately 98.5% occur only once, and roughly 0.36% lies in the top ten. The sequenced sample consisted of naive CD4+ T cells sorted from blood. Subset reported: CD45RA+ positively selected. These receptors were taken from a man between 25 and 39 years old in good health.

The J gene is TRBJ2-5, the V gene TRBV29-1; D gene uncertain. In germline, CDR1 is SQVTM, CDR2 ANQGSEA. The CDR3 sequence is 13 residues long. Between the trimmed V and J ends, which lost 3 bases and 7 bases, there was a span of 15 bases. Here the CDR3 reads CSVDLRLSGTQYF. The CDR3 bases are TGCAGCGTTGATCTGCGCCTGTCGGGGACCCAGTACTTC.

The chain has TRBV7-2 and TRBJ1-2; the D is unclear. The CDR3 covers 14 residues. Germline-derived CDR1 and CDR2 are SGHTA and FQGNSA. The V gene lost 0 bases and the J gene lost 1 base, with 6 bases spanning the gap. CDR3 in DNA: TGTGCCAGCAGCTTAGCCGTAAATAACTATGGCTACACCTTC. Translation gives CASSLAVNNYGYTF.

The genes are TRBV27 and TRBJ1-4; no reliable D call. This CDR3 comprises 19 residues. Germline CDR1 reads MNHEY; CDR2 reads SMNVEV (reference sequence). V lost 0 bases to trimming and J lost 4 bases, with 21 bases between them. Here the CDR3 reads CASSLSKTVYGSDNEKLFF. The CDR3 DNA is TGTGCCAGCAGTTTATCAAAAACAGTCTATGGATCCGATAATGAAAAACTGTTTTTT. The full variable domain, completed using reference TRBV27 and TRBJ1-4, is EAQVTQNPRYLITVTGKKLTVTCSQNMNHEYMSWYRQDPGLGLRQIYYSMNVEVTDKGDVPEGYKVSRKEKRNFPLILESPSPNQTSLYFCASSLSKTVYGSDNEKLFFGSGTQLSVL.

The V call is TRBV7-2, the J call TRBJ2-6; 8 bases are shared with TRBD1. The CDR3 loop spans 15 amino acids. Germline lookup yields CDR1 SGHTA and CDR2 FQGNSA. After removal of 6 bases from V and 3 bases from J, the junction contained 4 bases not matched to a gene. This CDR3 is CASRHRGVGANVLTF. The CDR3 region has the DNA TGTGCCAGCAGACACAGGGGGGTTGGGGCCAACGTCCTGACTTTC.

The rearrangement links TRBV5-1 to TRBJ1-5, with 9 nucleotides matching TRBD1. Germline assignment: CDR1 SGHRS and CDR2 YFSETQ. V lost 1 base, J lost 6 bases, and 8 bases stayed unmatched. The CDR3 is 16 residues long. CDR3 region: CASSLSPQGAAQPQHF. The CDR3 bases are TGCGCCAGCAGCTTGAGTCCACAGGGGGCAGCTCAGCCCCAGCATTTT.

As regards this clone: The sample has other DNA sequences that encode this CDR3 too. J is TRBJ1-5 and V is TRBV10-3, with D maybe TRBD1 (5 bases). This CDR3 contains 14 residues. Germline CDR1 ENHRY, CDR2 SYGVKD. V was cut by 2 bases and J by 1 base, with 6 bases left in between. CDR3 amino acids: CAISEQGSNQPQHF. The CDR3 region has the DNA TGTGCCATCAGTGAGCAGGGAAGCAATCAGCCCCAGCATTTT.

This chain uses TRBV18 with TRBJ1-5; the D is unclear. Trimming cost V 3 bases and J 7 bases, with 19 bases left between them. There are 16 residues in the CDR3. In germline, CDR1 is KGHSH, CDR2 LQKENI. CDR3 sequence (DNA): TGTGCCAGCTCACCCTTCCGCGTCAGCTCGTCCCAGCCCCAGCATTTT. It codes for CASSPFRVSSSQPQHF.

The genes are TRBV29-1 and TRBJ2-2; 8 bases are a match to TRBD1. V shed 4 bases, J shed 0 bases, and the junction held 10 bases outside the gene matches. The length of the CDR3 is 17 residues. Per germline, CDR1 SQVTM and CDR2 ANQGSEA. The DNA for the CDR3 is TGCAGCGTTGCTCCTTGGACAGGGAACCCGAACACCGGGGAGCTGTTTTTT. Amino acid sequence: CSVAPWTGNPNTGELFF.

Comments on this clone: This sample also contains other DNA sequences that code for the same CDR3. The CDR3 sequence is CASSGSYGYTF. CDR3 nucleotides: TGTGCCAGCAGTGGCAGCTATGGCTACACCTTC. The chain is built from TRBV2 and TRBJ1-2; no clear D. The CDR3 consists of 11 residues. The germline V gene encodes CDR1 SNHLY and CDR2 FYNNEI. V lost 4 bases and J 4 bases, leaving 4 bases between the germline ends.

V gene TRBV19 combines with J gene TRBJ1-4, with a possible D match to TRBD1 (6 bases). Between the trimmed V and J ends, which lost 8 bases and 8 bases, there was a span of 15 bases. This CDR3 comprises 13 residues. Germline lookup yields CDR1 LNHDA and CDR2 SQIVND (reference sequence). The CDR3 loop reads CASSQGGNEKLFF. CDR3 DNA sequence: TGTGCCAGTTCACAGGGAGGTAACGAAAAACTGTTTTTT.

This chain links TRBV7-9 with TRBJ2-1; no firm D call. Trimming shortened V by 4 bases and J by 3 bases, and 10 bases separated the two germline ends. Germline V lookup: CDR1 SEHNR, CDR2 FQNEAQ (reference sequence). The CDR3 loop spans 14 amino acids. The CDR3 protein is CASSSRSFYNEQFF. DNA for the CDR3: TGTGCCAGCAGCTCTCGTTCGTTCTACAATGAGCAGTTCTTC.

The chain uses TRBV28 and TRBJ1-4, with 7 bases matching TRBD1. CDR1 MDHEN and CDR2 SYDVKM come from the germline V gene. The CDR3 totals 16 residues. The V gene end was trimmed by 4 bases and the J gene end by 8 bases; junction bases not matched to a gene: 13. The CDR3 nucleotides are TGTGCCAGCAGTTCCACGGTGAGGGGGCCTATGGAAAAACTGTTTTTT. This encodes CASSSTVRGPMEKLFF.

The chain has TRBV19 and TRBJ2-1; tentatively, D is TRBD2 (5 bases). This CDR3 has 13 amino acids. Between the trimmed V and J ends, which lost 4 bases and 9 bases, there was a span of 13 bases. Germline lookup yields CDR1 LNHDA and CDR2 SQIVND (reference sequence). CDR3 in amino acids: CASSSYGLSEQFF. Here the CDR3 DNA reads TGTGCCAGTAGTAGCTATGGACTCAGTGAGCAGTTCTTC.

The count of this clone is one. This chain connects TRBV6-5 to TRBJ2-2, with D tentatively TRBD1 (6 bases). The CDR3 is made up of 14 amino acids. Germline V gene data show CDR1 as MNHEY and CDR2 as SVGAGI. With 2 bases removed from V and 8 bases from J, the gap between germline ends came to 12 bases. The CDR3 DNA sequence: TGTGCCAGCAGTTACGGACAGAATATTGGGGAGCTGTTTTTT. Translation: CASSYGQNIGELFF.

This chain joins TRBV11-2 and TRBJ1-2, with D perhaps matching TRBD1 (5 bases). The CDR3 sequence is 14 residues long. Germline CDR1 reads SGHAT; CDR2 reads FQNNGV. V was cut by 0 bases and J by 7 bases, with 12 bases left in between. The CDR3 DNA sequence: TGTGCCAGCAGCTTAGATCACCAGGGAACTGGCTACACCTTC. This sequence encodes CASSLDHQGTGYTF.

V is TRBV30 and J is TRBJ2-2; D gene uncertain. Germline loops: CDR1 GTSNPN, CDR2 SVGIG (reference sequence). Trimming shortened V by 4 bases and J by 6 bases, and 30 bases separated the two germline ends. CDR3 size: 19 residues. The CDR3 DNA is TGTGCCTGGACCTATGGGCGTGGTAGGCCGGATAAGTATTCCGGGGAGCTGTTTTTT. This sequence encodes CAWTYGRGRPDKYSGELFF.